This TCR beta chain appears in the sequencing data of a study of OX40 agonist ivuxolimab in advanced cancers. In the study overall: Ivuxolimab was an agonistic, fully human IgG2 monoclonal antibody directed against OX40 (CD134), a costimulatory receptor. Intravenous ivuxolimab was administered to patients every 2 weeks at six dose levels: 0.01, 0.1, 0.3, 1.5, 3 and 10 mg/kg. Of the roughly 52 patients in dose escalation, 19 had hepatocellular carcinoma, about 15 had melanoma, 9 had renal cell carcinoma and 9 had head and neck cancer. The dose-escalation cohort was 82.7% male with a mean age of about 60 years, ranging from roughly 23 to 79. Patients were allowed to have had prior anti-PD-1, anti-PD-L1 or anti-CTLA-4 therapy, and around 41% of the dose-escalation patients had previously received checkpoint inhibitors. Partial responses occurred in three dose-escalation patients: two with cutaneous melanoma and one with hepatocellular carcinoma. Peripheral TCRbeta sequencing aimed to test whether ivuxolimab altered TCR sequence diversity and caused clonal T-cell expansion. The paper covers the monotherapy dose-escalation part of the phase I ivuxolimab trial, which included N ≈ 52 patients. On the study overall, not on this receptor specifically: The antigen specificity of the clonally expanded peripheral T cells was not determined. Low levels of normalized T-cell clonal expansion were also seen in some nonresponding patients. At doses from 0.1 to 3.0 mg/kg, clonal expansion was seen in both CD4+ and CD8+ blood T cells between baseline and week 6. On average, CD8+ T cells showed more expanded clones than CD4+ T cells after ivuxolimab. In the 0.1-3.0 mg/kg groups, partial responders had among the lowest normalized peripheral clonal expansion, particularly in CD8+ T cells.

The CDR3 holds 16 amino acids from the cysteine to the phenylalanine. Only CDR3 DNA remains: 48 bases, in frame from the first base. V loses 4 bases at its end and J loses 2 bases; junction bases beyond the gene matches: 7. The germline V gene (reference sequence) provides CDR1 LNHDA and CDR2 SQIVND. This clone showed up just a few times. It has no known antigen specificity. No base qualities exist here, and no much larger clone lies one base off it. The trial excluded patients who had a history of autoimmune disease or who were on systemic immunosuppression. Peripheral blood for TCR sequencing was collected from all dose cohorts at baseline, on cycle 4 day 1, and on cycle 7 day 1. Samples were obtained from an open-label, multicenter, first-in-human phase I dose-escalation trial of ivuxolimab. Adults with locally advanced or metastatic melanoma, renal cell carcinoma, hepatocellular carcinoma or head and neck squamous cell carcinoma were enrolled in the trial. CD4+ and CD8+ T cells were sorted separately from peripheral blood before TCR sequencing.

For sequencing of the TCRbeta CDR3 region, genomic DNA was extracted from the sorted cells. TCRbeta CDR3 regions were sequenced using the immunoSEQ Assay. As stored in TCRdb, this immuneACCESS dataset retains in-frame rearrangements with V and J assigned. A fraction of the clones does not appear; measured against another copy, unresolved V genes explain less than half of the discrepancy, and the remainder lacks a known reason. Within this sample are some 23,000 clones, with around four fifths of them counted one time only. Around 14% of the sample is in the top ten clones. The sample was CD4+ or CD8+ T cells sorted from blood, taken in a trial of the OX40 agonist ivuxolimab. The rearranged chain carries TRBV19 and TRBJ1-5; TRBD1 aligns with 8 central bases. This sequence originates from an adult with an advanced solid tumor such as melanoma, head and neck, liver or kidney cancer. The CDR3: CASSSRTGRGNQPQHF. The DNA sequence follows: TGTGCCAGTAGTAGCCGGACAGGGCGGGGCAATCAGCCCCAGCATTTT.